The T cell receptor beta chain under discussion was sequenced for a study of vaccination effects on CD4 cells after COVID-19 (dated 2022 in TCRdb). Context from the whole study: The ViraFEST assay stimulated PBMC with viral peptide pools and then used TCR sequencing to identify antigen-specific CD4+ T cell clonotypes by expansion. Samples were taken from three convalescent patients early (day +14) and late (day +241, +227, +161 respectively) after vaccination. A total of ten to eleven COVID-19 convalescent patients and a handful of SARS-CoV-2-naive healthy vaccine recipients were included in the full study. Over 1.5 million PBMC per well were cultured with about 9.6 ug/ml peptides in IMDM containing about 5% human AB serum, around 10 IU/ml IL-2 and gentamicin. SARS-CoV-2 spike-specific CD4+ TCR repertoires were compared before and after mRNA vaccination in COVID-19 convalescent patients and in infection-naive vaccine recipients. Across the study, the median time from the second dose to post-vaccine sampling was 72 days (range 14 to 241). Cultures from other donors in the study were sequenced using the Oncomine TCR Beta short-read assay on an Illumina iSeq 100.

General conclusions and limits of the study: Among convalescent patients, the spike-reactive repertoire after vaccination was made up mainly of new vaccine-induced clones that were largely distinct from the clones induced by infection. Marked clonal contraction was observed in both infection-induced and vaccine-induced clones at late post-vaccination timepoints, consistent with waning T cell responses. The study was limited by a small number of convalescent patients, and early post-infection timepoints were lacking.

CDR1 LGHNA and CDR2 YNFKEQ are derived from the germline V gene. The CDR3, from cysteine to phenylalanine, totals 17 residues. Kept here is only the CDR3 DNA, which spans 51 bases and is read in frame from base 1. V is clipped by 0 bases and J by 0 bases, and the sequence between their germline boundaries is 11 bases long. After less than 13 days of culture, CD4+ T cells were isolated with the EasySep CD4+ T cell isolation kit. Convalescent patients had PCR-confirmed SARS-CoV-2 infection between March and December 2020, before Alpha, Beta and Delta variants emerged in the United States. Participants received two doses of either the BNT162b2 or the mRNA-1273 mRNA SARS-CoV-2 vaccine. On days 3 and 7, half of the culture medium was replaced with fresh IL-2-containing medium. Unless noted otherwise, every peptide stimulation condition was grown in triplicate wells. Using Ficoll-Paque Plus gradient centrifugation, PBMC were separated from whole blood and then either used fresh or cryopreserved at -140C. Genomic DNA was extracted from cultured CD4+ T cells with the QIAamp micro DNA kit.

The library came from the immunoSEQ multiplex PCR assay. DNA from the cultured and isolated CD4+ T cells underwent TCR beta CDR3 sequencing. In the source study's methods: Non-productive TCR sequences were discarded, and reads were trimmed to the CDR3 region, with only CDR3s of 7 or more amino acids retained. The MANAFEST web app was used to identify antigen-specific clonotypes by comparing expansion in peptide wells with expansion in reference cultures. To count as positive, a clone had to show expansion at FDR<0.05 compared with the reference and with all other wells, an odds ratio above 5, and a frequency above 0.1% in two replicate wells. Clonotypes significantly expanded in SARS-CoV-2 spike wells and in at least one common cold coronavirus spike condition were defined as cross-reactive. Using the stringdist R package, CDR3 similarity was measured by Levenshtein distance, and unrooted trees were constructed with ape in R 3.6.1. TCRdb mirrors the immuneACCESS table, restricted to in-frame sequences. Some clones are absent from its copies; in checked studies, under half trace to an unresolved V gene, and the reason for the others is unknown. V and J calls and clone size are given by that table; D and trimming were obtained from the DNA. The sample profile shows nearly 50,000 clones; around three quarters of them were found once. The ten largest clones add up to 5% to 5.5% of the sample.

About this clone itself: The clone's antigen remains unknown. No qualities accompany the bases; no much larger clone lies one base away.

This clonotype originated in a human donor who had a prior SARS-CoV-2 infection. The rearranged segments are TRBV4-2 and TRBJ2-2, with the identity of the D gene unclear. The sample was CD4+ T cells from PBMCs cultured without peptide, taken after COVID-19 vaccination. The DNA sequence is TGTGCCAGCAGCCAAGATCGGATTTCTTCGAACACCGGGGAGCTGTTTTTT. Its protein reads: CASSQDRISSNTGELFF.